This T cell receptor beta chain was captured by sequencing in a study of blood T cells in healthy people across ages. Approximately 9.2 milliliters was the volume of peripheral blood drawn from each donor. With each sample, at least 5 micrograms of total RNA were extracted. Study findings and constraints: The study could not conclusively compare naive and antigen-experienced cells, given its unsorted PBMCs. In these data, TCR beta diversity tracked strongly with naive T cell percentage.

In germline, CDR1 is MNHEY, CDR2 SVGAGI. CDR3 length: 12 residues. V was clipped by 6 bases and J by 5 bases, with 7 bases between them. Concerning this clonotype itself: Its antigen remains unknown.

Primers used in a second PCR of roughly 6 to 12 cycles were a sample-barcoded 5' primer and a J-beta primer mix. A single record per CDR3 protein comes from TCRdb applying MiXCR to the 5' RACE reads. The repertoire holds some 1.8 million distinct CDR3 sequences, with 39% as singletons. The chain is built from TRBV6-5 and TRBJ2-2; no reliable D call. The sequencing sample was made of blood. This sequence was found in a human donor in good health. The DNA of the CDR3 is TGTGCCAGCAGCGGCTTGACCGGGGAGCTGTTTTTT. Protein: CASSGLTGELFF.